This T cell receptor beta chain stems from a study of control samples from healthy donors and cancer patients. V lost 5 bases and J lost 7; bases outside the gene matches: 13. The germline CDR1 and CDR2 sequences are MGHDK and SYGVNS. CDR3 length: 17 amino acids. The table came from immunoSEQ multiplex PCR; TCRdb's copy has only in-frame clones and leaves some out. This sample has 90,000 to 120,000 clones, with roughly four fifths found just once. Sequenced sample: blood. The sequence derives from a man between 18 and 29 years old in good health. The chain is built from TRBV25-1 and TRBJ1-6, with 8 bases fitting TRBD1. CDR3 protein: CASSPQGQAGGNSPLHF. The CDR3 region has the DNA TGTGCCAGCAGTCCCCAGGGACAGGCCGGTGGAAATTCACCCCTCCACTTT.